In its sample, the clone carrying this T cell receptor (beta chain) was seen a few times. This sample was included in a study of Graves' ophthalmopathy and Graves' hyperthyroidism. Amplified material comprised TCR beta CDR3 regions derived from RNA transcripts. Second-round multiplex PCR came after first-round RT-PCR with HTBI primers. TCRdb redid the calling of the multiplex PCR reads with MiXCR, one entry per CDR3 protein. This sample has 400,000 to 500,000 distinct CDR3 sequences, with over 20% found just once. Researchers classed hyperthyroidism as stable given no ophthalmopathy within 18 months of follow-up. The sequence was collected from a woman aged 18-30 years with stable Graves' hyperthyroidism. The sequenced sample consisted of peripheral blood.

CDR3 in DNA: TGTGCCAGCACCTCGAGAGAGGGTCCCCTTGAGACCCAGTACTTC. Its translation: CASTSREGPLETQYF. This chain joins TRBV19 and TRBJ2-5; tentative D call: TRBD2 (5 bases). The CDR3 is made up of 15 amino acids. Trimming took off 9 bases at V and 5 bases at J, with 22 bases between the two ends. Per germline, CDR1 LNHDA and CDR2 SQIVND (reference sequence).